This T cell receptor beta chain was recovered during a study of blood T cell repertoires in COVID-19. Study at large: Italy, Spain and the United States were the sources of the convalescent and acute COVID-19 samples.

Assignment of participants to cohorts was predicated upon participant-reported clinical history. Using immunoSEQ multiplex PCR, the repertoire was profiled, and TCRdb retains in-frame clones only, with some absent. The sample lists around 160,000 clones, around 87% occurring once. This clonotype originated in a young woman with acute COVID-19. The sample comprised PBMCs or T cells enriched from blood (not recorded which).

CDR3 sequence reads: CASSLGTVETQYF. The CDR3 DNA reads TGTGCCAGCAGCTTAGGAACGGTAGAGACCCAGTACTTC. The rearrangement uses TRBV11-2 and TRBJ2-5; no definite D call. The CDR3 runs to 13 residues. Germline V lookup: CDR1 SGHAT, CDR2 FQNNGV. V was clipped by 1 base and J by 4 bases, with 7 bases between them.